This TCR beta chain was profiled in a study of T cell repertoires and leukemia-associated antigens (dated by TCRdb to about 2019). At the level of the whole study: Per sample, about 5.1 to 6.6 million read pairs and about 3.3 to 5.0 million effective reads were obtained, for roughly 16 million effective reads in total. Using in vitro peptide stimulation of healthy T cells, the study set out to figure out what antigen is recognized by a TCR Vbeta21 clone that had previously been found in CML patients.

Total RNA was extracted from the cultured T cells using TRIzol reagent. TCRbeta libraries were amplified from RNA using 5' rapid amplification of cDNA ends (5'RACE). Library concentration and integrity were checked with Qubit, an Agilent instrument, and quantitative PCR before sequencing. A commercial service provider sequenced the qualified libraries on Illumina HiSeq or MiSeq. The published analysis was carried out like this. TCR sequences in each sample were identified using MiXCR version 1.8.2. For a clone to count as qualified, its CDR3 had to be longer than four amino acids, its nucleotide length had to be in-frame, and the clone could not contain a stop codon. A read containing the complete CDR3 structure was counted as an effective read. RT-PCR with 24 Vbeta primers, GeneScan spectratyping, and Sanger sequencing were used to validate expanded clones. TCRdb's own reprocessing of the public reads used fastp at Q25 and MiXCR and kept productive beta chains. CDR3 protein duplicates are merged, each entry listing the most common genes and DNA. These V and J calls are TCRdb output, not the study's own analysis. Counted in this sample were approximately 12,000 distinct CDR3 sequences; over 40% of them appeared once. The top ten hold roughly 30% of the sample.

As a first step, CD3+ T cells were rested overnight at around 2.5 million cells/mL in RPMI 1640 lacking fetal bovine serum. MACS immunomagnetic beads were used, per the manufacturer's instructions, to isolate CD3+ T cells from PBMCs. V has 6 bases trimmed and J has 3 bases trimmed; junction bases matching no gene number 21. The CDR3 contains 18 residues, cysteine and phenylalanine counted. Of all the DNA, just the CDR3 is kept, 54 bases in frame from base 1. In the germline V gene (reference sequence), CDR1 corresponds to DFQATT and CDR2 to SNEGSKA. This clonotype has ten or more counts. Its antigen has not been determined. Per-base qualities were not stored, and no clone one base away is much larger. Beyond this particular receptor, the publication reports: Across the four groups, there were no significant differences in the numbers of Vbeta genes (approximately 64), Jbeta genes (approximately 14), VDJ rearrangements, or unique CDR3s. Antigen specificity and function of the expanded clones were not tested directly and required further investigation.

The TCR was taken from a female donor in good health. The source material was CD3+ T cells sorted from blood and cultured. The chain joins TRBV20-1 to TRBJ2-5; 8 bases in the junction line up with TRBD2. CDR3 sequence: CSATQGDSGTLGEETQYF. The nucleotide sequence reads TGCAGTGCGACCCAAGGCGATAGCGGGACACTGGGAGAAGAGACCCAGTACTTC.